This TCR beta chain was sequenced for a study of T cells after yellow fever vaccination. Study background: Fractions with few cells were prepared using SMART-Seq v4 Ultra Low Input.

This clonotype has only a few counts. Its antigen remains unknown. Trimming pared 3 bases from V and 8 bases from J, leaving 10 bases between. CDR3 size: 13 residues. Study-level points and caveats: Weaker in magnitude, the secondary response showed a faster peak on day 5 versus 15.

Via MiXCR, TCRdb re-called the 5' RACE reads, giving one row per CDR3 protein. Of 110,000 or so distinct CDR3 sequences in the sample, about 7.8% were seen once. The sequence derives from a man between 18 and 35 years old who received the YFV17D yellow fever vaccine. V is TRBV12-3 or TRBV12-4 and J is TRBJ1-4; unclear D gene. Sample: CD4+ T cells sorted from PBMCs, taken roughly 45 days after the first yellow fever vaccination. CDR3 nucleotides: TGTGCCAGCAGTTTTTGGTTGGGAGAAAAACTGTTTTTT. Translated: CASSFWLGEKLFF.